This T cell receptor beta chain was obtained from a study of metastatic and nonmetastatic thyroid tumors. Study in general: The study looked at repertoires side by side in blood and in tumor or nodule tissue from malignant and benign thyroid patients. Study results and caveats: TCR beta diversity was reportedly significantly higher in malignant thyroid tumors than benign nodules, in blood and tumor.

Thyroid surgery was performed in patients who had received no treatment beforehand. This clone was observed many times. Its target is unknown. Original processing methods: Across clinicopathological groups, CDR3 differences served as the basis for building a distant-metastasis classifier for papillary thyroid cancer. TCRdb reanalyzed the PCR reads with MiXCR. These V and J calls originate from TCRdb's pipeline instead of the authors' own analysis. Altogether some 29,000 clones are present, 7.4% being singletons, with the ten largest covering just under 45%. There are 13 residues in the CDR3. Looked up from germline, CDR1 is SGHTA and CDR2 is FQGNSA. V was trimmed by 1 base and J by 3 bases, leaving 6 bases between them.

This clonotype originated in a female donor with papillary thyroid cancer or a benign thyroid nodule (not recorded which). Some clones in this sample may be carry-over from other donors' samples. The sequencing input was blood. This chain joins TRBV7-2 and TRBJ2-5; D not certain. The CDR3 sequence: CASSLGPKETQYF. DNA for the CDR3: TGTGCCAGCAGCTTAGGCCCCAAAGAGACCCAGTACTTC.